This T cell receptor (beta chain) is drawn from a study of T cell responses to AZD1222 COVID-19 vaccine. Findings and limits, study-wide: Close to half of all spike-specific TCRs reportedly target regions of the variants that are unmutated. It should be noted that donors were predominantly white British and more often female, and clonal diversity was possibly underestimated. At study baseline, merely five or six AZD1222 recipients were seropositive.

A note on this clone: Its matching antigen is unknown.

V lost 10 bases to trimming and J lost 5 bases; unmatched junction nucleotides: 6. Germline-derived CDR1 and CDR2 are LNHDA and SQIVND (reference sequence). The CDR3 has 13 residues. Clones were sequenced by immunoSEQ multiplex PCR, and TCRdb holds only the in-frame ones, with some missing. In the table there are more than 85,000 clones, roughly 91% of which are singletons. The receptor was derived from an adult in good health. The chain links TRBV19 to TRBJ2-1; TRBD2 matches at 9 bases. The sample consisted of peripheral blood, taken on day 0 of AZD1222 vaccination. The CDR3 protein is CAIGASGDNEQFF. CDR3 in DNA: TGTGCCATAGGGGCTAGCGGGGACAATGAGCAGTTCTTC.